Sequencing of this T cell receptor (beta chain) was carried out in a study of blood T cell repertoires in COVID-19. About the study: PBMCs, B-cell-depleted T cells, or T cells were the source of the cDNA or gDNA that made up the material.

There are 14 residues in the CDR3. Germline V gives CDR1 LGHNA, CDR2 YSLEER. Trimming removed 1 base at V and 4 bases at J, with 8 bases between. This clone was detected a few times. Profiled with immunoSEQ multiplex PCR; TCRdb holds only in-frame clones, not every one. The table includes under 300,000 clones, around 83% detected once. The genes are TRBV4-3 and TRBJ1-5, with D unclear. This receptor was identified in a woman aged 18 to 35 with acute or convalescent COVID-19. Material: peripheral blood. CDR3 loop: CASSQGRENQPQHF. The CDR3 coding sequence is TGCGCCAGCAGCCAAGGGAGGGAAAATCAGCCCCAGCATTTT.